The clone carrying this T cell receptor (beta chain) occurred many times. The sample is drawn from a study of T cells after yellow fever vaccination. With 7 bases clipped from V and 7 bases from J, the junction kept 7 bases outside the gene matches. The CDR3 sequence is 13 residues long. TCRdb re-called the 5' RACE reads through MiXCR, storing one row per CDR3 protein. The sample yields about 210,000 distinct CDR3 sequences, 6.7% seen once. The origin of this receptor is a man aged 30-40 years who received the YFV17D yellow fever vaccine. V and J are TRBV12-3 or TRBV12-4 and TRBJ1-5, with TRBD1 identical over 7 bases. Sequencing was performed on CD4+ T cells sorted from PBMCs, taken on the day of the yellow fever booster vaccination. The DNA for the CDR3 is TGTGCCAGCACACCAGGGGGTGGACAGCCCCAGCATTTT. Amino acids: CASTPGGGQPQHF.